These 32 T cell receptor beta chains were sequenced from one sample in a study of blood T cell repertoires in COVID-19. Profiled with immunoSEQ multiplex PCR; TCRdb holds only in-frame clones, not every one. Of about 89,000 clones in the sample, 75% to 95% were seen once. Sequencing was performed on peripheral blood. All receptors come from a human donor with active COVID-19. The donor label of this sample is uncertain.

The table lists this clone with a few counts. V and J are TRBV2 and TRBJ1-2; TRBD1 is a possible D gene (6 bases). The ends were cut back, 8 bases at V and 8 bases at J, with 21 bases in the middle. CDR3 size: 14 residues. Germline-derived CDR1 and CDR2 are SNHLY and FYNNEI. This chain's CDR3 is CASGRGGAGGGYTF. The CDR3 nucleotides are TGTGCCAGCGGGCGCGGGGGCGCTGGAGGGGGCTACACCTTC.

The chain uses TRBV19 and TRBJ1-1; D is ambiguous. CDR3 length: 16 residues. Per germline, CDR1 LNHDA and CDR2 SQIVND (reference sequence). V gave up 2 bases and J gave up 0 bases, with 13 bases separating them. The CDR3 region is CASSIMSGSMNTEAFF. The CDR3 DNA follows: TGTGCCAGTAGTATAATGTCCGGGAGCATGAACACTGAAGCTTTCTTT.

J is TRBJ2-5 and V is TRBV7-9, with 10 bases matching TRBD2. Germline V gives CDR1 SEHNR, CDR2 FQNEAQ (reference sequence). The CDR3 has 16 amino acids. J lost 3 bases, V lost 4 bases, and 8 bases had no gene match. The CDR3 nucleotides read TGTGCCAGCAGCTCTAGCGGGGGAGTATGGGAAGAGACCCAGTACTTC. This translates into CASSSSGGVWEETQYF.

In this sample, this clone turned up once. J is TRBJ2-5 and V is TRBV4-1, with a weak D call TRBD1 (6 bases). The V and J ends lost 7 bases and 3 bases respectively, with 15 bases between them. CDR1 is MGHRA, CDR2 YSYEKL, per germline. The CDR3 consists of 14 residues. Here the CDR3 DNA reads TGCGCCAGCACCTATGACAGGTCGGAAGAGACCCAGTACTTC. Its protein product is CASTYDRSEETQYF.

The rearrangement links TRBV6-5 to TRBJ2-5; the D is unclear. The length of the CDR3 is 15 residues. Trimming left V 0 bases short and J 5 bases short, with 13 bases between. Germline V gene sequence: CDR1 MNHEY, CDR2 SVGAGI. The CDR3 coding sequence is TGTGCCAGCAGTTACTCGATAGATGTCGGGGAGACCCAGTACTTC. Protein: CASSYSIDVGETQYF.

V and J are TRBV2 and TRBJ1-2; D remains unclear. Trimming removed 6 bases at V and 8 bases at J, with 13 bases between. From germline, CDR1 is SNHLY and CDR2 FYNNEI. The CDR3 sequence is 12 residues long. The CDR3 nucleotides are TGTGCCAGCAGCCCGCCAGGCTGGGGCTACACCTTC. Translating it yields CASSPPGWGYTF.

The gene calls are TRBV10-3 and TRBJ1-5, with D possibly matching TRBD1 (6 bases). Germline V gene data show CDR1 as ENHRY and CDR2 as SYGVKD. Trimming left V 3 bases short and J 2 bases short, with 11 bases between. The length of the CDR3 is 15 residues. The CDR3 nucleotides are TGTGCCATCAGTGAAACAGGGCGGGGCAATCAGCCCCAGCATTTT. This sequence encodes CAISETGRGNQPQHF.

The chain employs TRBV24-1 and TRBJ2-1; 10 bases fit TRBD2. CDR3 length: 19 amino acids. Germline assignment: CDR1 KGHDR and CDR2 SFDVKD. The junction had 13 bases not matched to a gene; V was cut back by 2 bases and J by 4 bases. Here the CDR3 reads CATSDSNQPSGGPYNEQFF. CDR3 DNA sequence: TGTGCCACCAGTGATTCGAATCAACCTAGCGGGGGACCTTACAATGAGCAGTTCTTC.

The chain couples TRBV6-5 to TRBJ2-5, with 8 bases identical to TRBD2. CDR3 length: 12 amino acids. The germline V gene has CDR1 MNHEY and CDR2 SVGAGI. CDR3 DNA sequence: TGTTGCTCGGGGGGGCATGCGGAGACCCAGTACTTC. Translating it yields CCSGGHAETQYF.

This chain connects TRBV5-6 to TRBJ2-7; 9 bases are shared with TRBD1. Germline assignment: CDR1 SGHDT and CDR2 YYEEEE. The CDR3 is made up of 14 amino acids. With 4 bases clipped from V and 12 bases from J, the junction kept 14 bases outside the gene matches. CDR3 nucleotides: TGTGCCAGCAGCATAGGGACAGGGAAGGGGCGTCCGTACTTC. Translation gives CASSIGTGKGRPYF.

The chain combines TRBV3-1 (or the pseudogene TRBV3-2) with TRBJ2-5; 9 nucleotides line up with TRBD2. Germline V gene sequence: CDR1 LGHDT, CDR2 YNNKEL (reference sequence). J lost 5 bases, V lost 3 bases, and 7 bases had no gene match. The CDR3 covers 15 residues. CDR3 sequence: CASSHVSGGGETQYF. CDR3 coding DNA: TGTGCCAGCAGCCACGTTAGCGGGGGCGGGGAGACCCAGTACTTC.

The chain joins TRBV11-1 to TRBJ1-3; D remains ambiguous. CDR1 is SGHAT, CDR2 FQDESV, per germline (reference sequence). Trimming removed 2 bases at V and 0 bases at J, with 5 bases between. This CDR3 has 14 amino acids. The CDR3 loop is CASSLSVSGNTIYF. CDR3 sequence (DNA): TGTGCCAGCAGCTTATCCGTCTCTGGAAACACCATATATTTT.

The chain combines TRBV7-2 with TRBJ1-4, with D maybe TRBD1 (5 bases). The CDR3 spans 14 residues. V was trimmed by 5 bases and J by 5 bases, leaving 12 bases between them. Germline V lookup: CDR1 SGHTA, CDR2 FQGNSA. The CDR3 nucleotides read TGTGCCAGCAGCGGTGAACGGGGGAATGAAAAACTGTTTTTT. The encoded protein is CASSGERGNEKLFF.

The chain employs TRBV6-2 or TRBV6-3 and TRBJ1-2; the match to TRBD1 covers 7 bases. Germline CDR1 reads MNHEY; CDR2 reads SVGEGT. The CDR3 spans 15 residues. Germline trimming cut 2 bases from V and 4 bases from J; bases unmatched to any gene: 7. The CDR3 loop reads CASSYGQARSYGYTF. The CDR3 nucleotides are TGTGCCAGCAGTTACGGACAGGCCCGATCCTATGGCTACACCTTC.

This clone was counted a few times. V usage is TRBV5-4 and J usage is TRBJ2-7, with TRBD1 matching 7 bases. Looked up from germline, CDR1 is SGHNT and CDR2 is YYREEE (reference sequence). This CDR3 spans 14 amino acids. Losses at the gene ends were 4 bases for V and 3 bases for J; bases not matched to a gene: 7. As DNA, the CDR3 is TGTGCCAGCAGCCCTGACAGGGCGGGCTACGAGCAGTACTTC. Amino acid sequence: CASSPDRAGYEQYF.

This chain connects TRBV19 to TRBJ1-1, with D possibly TRBD1 on 6 matching bases. Looked up from germline, CDR1 is LNHDA and CDR2 is SQIVND (reference sequence). This CDR3 comprises 15 residues. Trimming removed 5 bases from V and 6 bases from J, with 19 bases in between. CDR3 sequence: CASSLLQGEDAEAFF. The CDR3 DNA reads TGTGCCAGTAGTTTATTACAGGGAGAAGACGCTGAAGCTTTCTTT.

The chain joins TRBV3-1 (or the pseudogene TRBV3-2) to TRBJ1-2, with D perhaps TRBD1 (5 bases). Trimming took 0 bases from V and 7 from J, leaving 12 bases between them. The germline V gene encodes CDR1 LGHDT and CDR2 YNNKEL (reference sequence). The CDR3 runs 14 residues. CDR3 protein: CASSQETDKVGYTF. The CDR3 nucleotides read TGTGCCAGCAGCCAAGAGACAGACAAGGTTGGCTACACCTTC.

This chain joins TRBV7-2 and TRBJ1-2, with a weak D call TRBD1 (5 bases). This CDR3 is 13 amino acids long. Germline V gene sequence: CDR1 SGHTA, CDR2 FQGNSA. V lost 5 bases and J lost 3, with 10 bases in between. The CDR3 DNA follows: TGTGCCAGCAGCCCACAGGCTGACTATGGCTACACCTTC. This translates into CASSPQADYGYTF.

The chain joins TRBV11-2 to TRBJ2-3; 7 bases are a match to TRBD2. The V segment lost 4 bases and the J segment 3 bases; nucleotides outside the gene matches: 13. The germline V gene encodes CDR1 SGHAT and CDR2 FQNNGV. This CDR3 is 17 amino acids long. The CDR3 reads CASSSSTSSIYTDTQYF. CDR3 coding DNA: TGTGCCAGCAGCTCGTCGACTAGCTCGATATATACAGATACGCAGTATTTT. The full variable domain, with the rest looked up from reference TRBV11-2 and TRBJ2-3, is EAGVAQSPRYKIIEKRQSVAFWCNPISGHATLYWYQQILGQGPKLLIQFQNNGVVDDSQLPKDRFSAERLKGVDSTLKIQPAKLEDSAVYLCASSSSTSSIYTDTQYFGPGTRLTVL.

Only one count was recorded for this clone. This rearrangement joins TRBV2 to TRBJ2-2; TRBD2 might be the D (6 bases). Germline values: CDR1 SNHLY, CDR2 FYNNEI. The length of the CDR3 is 15 residues. Trimming removed 4 bases at V and 0 bases at J, with 9 bases between. The CDR3 reads CASSGGVPNTGELFF. Written as DNA, the CDR3 is TGTGCCAGCAGTGGGGGGGTGCCGAACACCGGGGAGCTGTTTTTT.

The CDR3 sequence: CASIYSNEQFF. As DNA, the CDR3 is TGTGCCAGCATTTATTCGAATGAGCAGTTCTTC. The chain is built from TRBV27 and TRBJ2-1; D remains unclear. Germline values: CDR1 MNHEY, CDR2 SMNVEV (reference sequence). V was cut by 7 bases and J by 7 bases, with 8 bases left in between. This CDR3 contains 11 residues.

This clone was seen a single time. The sample contains more than one DNA sequence encoding this CDR3. The rearrangement uses TRBV5-1 and TRBJ2-5, with D perhaps matching TRBD2 (6 bases). With 0 bases removed from V and 1 base from J, the gap between germline ends came to 7 bases. CDR1 and CDR2 from the germline V gene are SGHRS and YFSETQ. The length of the CDR3 is 14 residues. The CDR3 sequence is CASSLGGVQETQYF. CDR3 nucleotide sequence: TGCGCCAGCAGCTTGGGGGGGGTCCAAGAGACCCAGTACTTC. Full variable domain (outside the CDR3, taken from reference TRBV5-1 and TRBJ2-5): KAGVTQTPRYLIKTRGQQVTLSCSPISGHRSVSWYQQTPGQGLQFLFEYFSETQRNKGNFPGRFSGRQFSNSRSEMNVSTLELGDSALYLCASSLGGVQETQYFGPGTRLLVL.

This sequence joins TRBV6-4 and TRBJ1-1; TRBD1 agrees at 8 bases. The CDR3 totals 18 residues. V lost 6 bases to trimming and J lost 3 bases; unmatched junction nucleotides: 18. Germline V gene data show CDR1 as MRHNA and CDR2 as SNTAGT. The CDR3 DNA reads as TGTGCCAGCAGGCTACTCACTCTGGCACAGGGGGACTACACTGAAGCTTTCTTT. Amino acids: CASRLLTLAQGDYTEAFF.

The chain joins TRBV9 to TRBJ2-3, with 11 bases that match TRBD2. V gave up 4 bases and J gave up 2 bases; unmatched junction bases: 12. Looked up from germline, CDR1 is SGDLS and CDR2 is YYNGEE. This CDR3 is built from 18 residues. The DNA for the CDR3 is TGTGCCAGCAGCCCGCAGATGCTACTAGCGGGAGCCACAGATACGCAGTATTTT. Residues: CASSPQMLLAGATDTQYF.

The chain employs TRBV11-2 and TRBJ2-1; a possible D gene is TRBD1 (5 bases). V was trimmed by 2 bases and J by 8 bases, leaving 13 bases between them. The CDR3 runs 14 residues. CDR1 and CDR2 (germline): SGHAT, FQNNGV. CDR3 coding DNA: TGTGCCAGCAGCTTAATCCGACAGAGCGATGAGCAGTTCTTC. Protein sequence: CASSLIRQSDEQFF.

In its sample, this clone was seen once. The chain links TRBV29-1 to TRBJ2-1; 10 nucleotides line up with TRBD2. Unmatched junction bases numbered 5, after V lost 3 bases and J lost 6 bases. Looked up from germline, CDR1 is SQVTM and CDR2 is ANQGSEA. This CDR3 is built from 14 residues. The CDR3 protein is CSVEVAGGGNEQFF. CDR3 coding DNA: TGCAGCGTTGAGGTAGCGGGGGGCGGCAATGAGCAGTTCTTC.

This clone is a singleton in its sample. This sequence joins TRBV21-1 and TRBJ2-2; the table's D call, TRBD2, has no DNA check behind it. TRBV21-1 represents a pseudogene. This CDR3 is built from 17 residues. The CDR3 loop is CASSNSCEGANTGELFF. The CDR3 region has the DNA TGTGCCAGCAGCAACTCATGTGAGGGAGCGAACACCGGGGAGCTGTTTTTT.

The rearrangement uses TRBV6-4 and TRBJ2-1; 8 positions match TRBD2. Germline V gives CDR1 MRHNA, CDR2 SNTAGT. The V and J ends lost 5 bases and 4 bases, in that order; junction bases with no gene match: 4. The CDR3 sequence is 14 residues long. The CDR3 DNA reads TGTGCCAGCAGTCCTAGCGGGTATTACAATGAGCAGTTCTTC. It translates to CASSPSGYYNEQFF.

V is TRBV27 and J is TRBJ1-6; D is undetermined. The germline V gene has CDR1 MNHEY and CDR2 SMNVEV (reference sequence). With 4 bases removed from V and 18 bases from J, the gap between germline ends came to 16 bases. This CDR3 is built from 12 residues. CDR3: CASSSYSGTAHF. The DNA of the CDR3 is TGTGCCAGCAGTTCTTATTCAGGAACAGCCCACTTT.

The V and J genes are TRBV11-3 and TRBJ1-1, with D perhaps matching TRBD1 (6 bases). V gave up 1 base and J gave up 1 base, with 10 bases separating them. CDR3 length: 15 residues. Germline V CDR1 and CDR2: SGHNT, YENEEA. CDR3 amino acids: CASSLGGGGNTEAFF. DNA of the CDR3: TGTGCCAGCAGCTTAGGGGGAGGGGGGAACACTGAAGCTTTCTTT.

The rearrangement links TRBV5-1 to TRBJ1-2, with D uncertain. The CDR3 length is 14 residues. Germline V CDR1 and CDR2: SGHRS, YFSETQ. The germline V and J ends were trimmed by 0 bases and 2 bases, with 8 bases remaining between them. CDR3 residues: CASSLAPENYGYTF. CDR3 nucleotide sequence: TGCGCCAGCAGCTTGGCCCCCGAGAACTATGGCTACACCTTC.

This clone was picked up a small number of times. The J gene is TRBJ2-7, the V gene TRBV11-1, with 8 bases matching TRBD2. Germline CDR1 SGHAT, CDR2 FQDESV (reference sequence). The V gene end was trimmed by 3 bases and the J gene end by 3 bases; junction bases not matched to a gene: 10. CDR3 length equals 16 residues. Here the CDR3 DNA reads TGTGCCAGCAGCTTGAAGCTCCAGCGGGGGAACTACGAGCAGTACTTC. Encoded protein: CASSLKLQRGNYEQYF.